This TCR beta chain was obtained from a study of OX40 agonist ivuxolimab in advanced cancers. Overall study: Ivuxolimab, which patients received intravenously every 2 weeks, was dosed at 0.01 to 10 mg/kg. Overall study findings and caveats: Circulating CD4+ and CD8+ T cells showed clonal expansion by week 6 at 0.1 to 3.0 mg/kg. Relatively little clonal expansion, among the lowest observed, appeared in partial responders at 0.1-3.0 mg/kg.

Sampling times: baseline, cycle 4 day 1, cycle 7 day 1. As concerns this clone: The antigen remains unidentified.

The germline gives CDR1 MNHEY, CDR2 SMNVEV (reference sequence). This CDR3 has 11 residues. Trimming took off 2 bases at V and 10 bases at J, with 6 bases between the two ends. The repertoire was sequenced with immunoSEQ multiplex PCR; TCRdb's copy has only in-frame clones and lacks some. There are around 77,000 clones in the sample; over 85% occur only once, and around 2.4% lies in the top ten. The origin of this receptor is an adult with an advanced solid tumor such as melanoma, head and neck, liver or kidney cancer. J is TRBJ2-1 and V is TRBV27; D is unresolved. Material: CD4+ or CD8+ T cells sorted from blood, obtained in a trial of the OX40 agonist ivuxolimab. The CDR3 sequence is CASSLAGEQFF. DNA of the CDR3: TGTGCCAGCAGTTTAGCCGGAGAGCAGTTCTTC.